The sample holds one count of the clone carrying this TCR beta chain. The antigen remains unidentified. This entry belongs to a study of graft-versus-host responses after intestinal transplantation. Study-level information: Recipients had transplants, and these were multivisceral, liver-intestinal, or isolated intestinal. Once they had received anti-thymocyte globulin induction, all recipients took tacrolimus and steroids for about 3 years.

Study results and limitations: Circulating GvH clones peaking coincided with falling HvG clones soon after transplant.

Profiled with immunoSEQ multiplex PCR; TCRdb holds only in-frame clones, not every one. Of over 100,000 clones detected, around 93% appear once; the ten largest clones hold around 0.12%. The CDR3 extends over 16 amino acids. V was trimmed by 1 base and J by 2 bases, leaving 12 bases between them. Germline V gene lookup returns CDR1 SGHAT and CDR2 FQNNGV. This sequence joins TRBV11-2 and TRBJ1-3; the D gene is possibly TRBD1 (6 bases). The input for sequencing was unstimulated CD4+ T cells sorted from spleen or lymph node cells, taken before intestinal transplant. This receptor was identified in a human donor who received an intestinal transplant. The CDR3 protein is CASSLVRGKTGNTIYF. The DNA for the CDR3 is TGTGCCAGCAGCTTAGTCAGGGGCAAAACTGGAAACACCATATATTTT.